The 11 T cell receptor beta chains below all came from one sample that was sequenced in a study of blood T cell repertoires in COVID-19. TCRdb's copy holds only in-frame clones and misses some; the assay was immunoSEQ multiplex PCR. This sample has over 250,000 clones, with almost 85% found just once. The sequenced material came from peripheral blood. The receptors originated from a middle-aged man with active or convalescent COVID-19.

The V gene is TRBV25-1, the J gene TRBJ2-7; 9 bases are shared with TRBD2. The CDR3 totals 17 residues. The germline V gene encodes CDR1 MGHDK and CDR2 SYGVNS. V lost 8 bases and J lost 0; bases outside the gene matches: 14. The CDR3: CASGGVAGVPPSYEQYF. DNA of the CDR3: TGTGCCAGCGGCGGGGTAGCGGGAGTGCCCCCCTCCTACGAGCAGTACTTC.

Only one count was recorded for this clone. The V call is TRBV6-5, the J call TRBJ2-5; perhaps TRBD1 as D (5 bases). The CDR3 runs 14 residues. Trimming took off 5 bases at V and 5 bases at J, with 15 bases between the two ends. The V gene's germline CDR1 is MNHEY and CDR2 SVGAGI. As DNA, the CDR3 is TGTGCCAGCAGTCTAGGACAATCAGGGGAGACCCAGTACTTC. The encoded protein is CASSLGQSGETQYF.

This clone is a singleton in its sample. This chain connects TRBV30 to TRBJ2-3; 12 bases line up with TRBD1. The J segment lost 7 bases and the V segment lost 2 bases, leaving 4 bases of the junction unmatched. The CDR3 is 14 residues long. Germline V gene sequence: CDR1 GTSNPN, CDR2 SVGIG (reference sequence). Written as DNA, the CDR3 is TGTGCCTGGAGTTCGGGACAGGGGGCGAATACGCAGTATTTT. Its protein is CAWSSGQGANTQYF.

The chain recombines TRBV7-2 with TRBJ2-3; maybe TRBD2 (5 bases). Trimming cost V 5 bases and J 5 bases, with 17 bases left between them. This CDR3 has 15 residues. Germline V CDR1 and CDR2: SGHTA, FQGNSA. This CDR3 is CASSQMAGPGDTQYF. The DNA of the CDR3 is TGTGCCAGCAGCCAGATGGCGGGTCCGGGAGATACGCAGTATTTT.

The CDR3 DNA follows: TGCAGTGCTAGTAACAGGGGACGATACAATGAGCAGTTCTTC. The encoded protein is CSASNRGRYNEQFF. The rearrangement links TRBV20-1 to TRBJ2-1, with 7 bases matching TRBD1. Germline trimming cut 3 bases from V and 4 bases from J; bases unmatched to any gene: 6. Germline CDR1 DFQATT, CDR2 SNEGSKA (reference sequence). CDR3 size: 14 residues.

The CDR3 sequence: CASSGGRGSETQYF. Written as DNA, the CDR3 is TGTGCCAGCAGCGGCGGGAGAGGGTCAGAGACCCAGTACTTC. This chain uses TRBV9 with TRBJ2-5, with 7 bases identical to TRBD2. The CDR3 spans 14 residues. Per the germline V gene, CDR1 is SGDLS and CDR2 is YYNGEE. Germline trimming cut 3 bases from V and 4 bases from J; bases unmatched to any gene: 6. Complete variable domain (other parts from reference TRBV9 and TRBJ2-5): DSGVTQTPKHLITATGQRVTLRCSPRSGDLSVYWYQQSLDQGLQFLIQYYNGEERAKGNILERFSAQQFPDLHSELNLSSLELGDSALYFCASSGGRGSETQYFGPGTRLLVL.

This chain connects TRBV28 to TRBJ1-4; TRBD1 aligns across 9 bases. Germline loops: CDR1 MDHEN, CDR2 SYDVKM. CDR3 length: 15 amino acids. Trimming cost V 4 bases and J 8 bases; bases outside gene matches: 8. The CDR3 loop is CASSSVQGAREKLFF. CDR3 coding DNA: TGTGCCAGCAGTTCTGTACAGGGGGCCCGGGAAAAACTGTTTTTT.

Written as DNA, the CDR3 is TGTGCCAGCAGCCGGGGAACTAGCGGGCAATACGAGCAGTACTTC. It is translated as CASSRGTSGQYEQYF. The J gene is TRBJ2-7, the V gene TRBV7-2; 9 bases line up with TRBD2. CDR1 is SGHTA and CDR2 is FQGNSA in the germline V gene. This CDR3 contains 15 residues. Trimming cost V 5 bases and J 4 bases; bases outside gene matches: 9.

The gene calls are TRBV12-5 and TRBJ1-1, with 8 bases aligning to TRBD1. CDR3 length: 15 amino acids. Losses at the gene ends were 1 base for V and 1 base for J; bases not matched to a gene: 2. CDR1 LGHNT and CDR2 FRNRAP come from the germline V gene. The CDR3 spells CASGLGGTGNTEAFF. CDR3 in DNA: TGTGCTAGTGGTTTGGGAGGGACAGGGAACACTGAAGCTTTCTTT.

The chain recombines TRBV4-2 with TRBJ2-3; 11 bases are shared with TRBD2. The CDR3 sequence is 17 residues long. From germline, CDR1 is LGHNA and CDR2 YNFKEQ. J lost 2 bases, V lost 3 bases, and 7 bases had no gene match. CDR3 protein: CASSQTLAGGLTDTQYF. The CDR3 DNA reads TGTGCCAGCAGCCAGACTCTAGCGGGAGGACTCACAGATACGCAGTATTTT.

The V and J genes are TRBV29-1 and TRBJ2-7; a possible D gene is TRBD1 (7 bases). This CDR3 contains 12 residues. Trimming removed 7 bases at V and 0 bases at J, with 10 bases between. Germline loops: CDR1 SQVTM, CDR2 ANQGSEA. The CDR3 nucleotides read TGCAGCGGGAGGGACAGCTCCTACGAGCAGTACTTC. This codes for CSGRDSSYEQYF.